The rows below give T cell receptor beta chains drawn from one sample of a study of lymphopenia after photon versus proton radiotherapy. Profiled with immunoSEQ multiplex PCR; TCRdb holds only in-frame clones, not every one. The table shows 20,000 to 25,000 clones, with 75% to 90% occurring only once. Specimen: peripheral blood, collected from a patient treated with photon-based radiotherapy. The receptors shown here come from a man between 35 and 55 years old with gastric cancer. The CDR3 runs from the conserved cysteine through the conserved F or W. A D gene is named only where the DNA matches it firmly. Only part of the rows carry a size: once, few, many, or a class if the clone is expanded.

cdr3_nt | cdr3_aa | v_call | d_call | clone_size | j_call
TGTGCCAGCAGACGCGACAGGGGCGGAGGAGACACCATATATTTT | CASRRDRGGGDTIYF | TRBV6-5 | TRBD1 | few | TRBJ1-3
TGTGCCTGGCCAAGCTTTACCGGGGAGCTGTTTTTT | CAWPSFTGELFF | TRBV30 | - | - | TRBJ2-2
TGTGCCAGCAGCCAAGGTTTTACGAACACTGAAGCTTTCTTT | CASSQGFTNTEAFF | TRBV13 | - | - | TRBJ1-1
TGTGCCAGCAGGCGGACAGGGGAGAGGAATCAGCCCCAGCATTTT | CASRRTGERNQPQHF | TRBV2 | TRBD1 | - | TRBJ1-5
TGTGCCAGCTCACCAGGGGCGGCTACTTATGGCTACACCTTC | CASSPGAATYGYTF | TRBV18 | - | once | TRBJ1-2
TGTGCCAGCGGAGGGAGTTTAAGGGAGACCCAGTACTTC | CASGGSLRETQYF | TRBV6-6 | - | - | TRBJ2-5
TGTGCCAGCAGTTTAGACTATGGCTACACCTTC | CASSLDYGYTF | TRBV25-1 | - | - | TRBJ1-2
TGCGCCACCTTAACGCGGGGGGGCCTCGCAGATACGCAGTATTTT | CATLTRGGLADTQYF | TRBV10-2 | TRBD2 | - | TRBJ2-3
TGCAGCGTTGAACGGCCTAGCGGAGAGACCCAGTACTTC | CSVERPSGETQYF | TRBV29-1 | TRBD2 | - | TRBJ2-5
TGCGCCAGCAGCTTGGGCAGCGACAATCAGCCCCAGCATTTT | CASSLGSDNQPQHF | TRBV5-1 | - | - | TRBJ1-5
TGTGCCAGCAGCAGAAACAGGGATTATCAGCCCCAGCATTTT | CASSRNRDYQPQHF | TRBV5-6 | - | - | TRBJ1-5
TGTGCCAGCAGTGAATGGCAGGGGATCGGCAATCAGCCCCAGCATTTT | CASSEWQGIGNQPQHF | TRBV2 | - | - | TRBJ1-5
TGTGCCAGCAGCGGGGACAGGGGGCGCATAGATACGCAGTATTTT | CASSGDRGRIDTQYF | TRBV7-9 | TRBD1 | - | TRBJ2-3
TGTGCCAGCAGCTTTGATAACTATGGCTACACCTTC | CASSFDNYGYTF | TRBV5-4 | - | - | TRBJ1-2
TGTGCCAGCAGCCAAGATGGACGGACCACCACAGATACGCAGTATTTT | CASSQDGRTTTDTQYF | TRBV4-2 | - | - | TRBJ2-3
TGTGCCTGGAGTCCAACAGGGGAGCAGTACTTC | CAWSPTGEQYF | TRBV30 | - | - | TRBJ2-7
TGTGCCAGTAGGTCCGGGACAGGGGAATCCTACGAGCAGTACTTC | CASRSGTGESYEQYF | TRBV19 | TRBD1 | - | TRBJ2-7
TGTGCCAGCAGCTCCCTTGACGCGTCATCCTACGAGCAGTACTTC | CASSSLDASSYEQYF | TRBV7-8 | - | - | TRBJ2-7
TGTGCCAGCAGCTTGGCCGGCGGCAGGAGATACAATGAGCAGTTCTTC | CASSLAGGRRYNEQFF | TRBV5-4 | - | - | TRBJ2-1
TGCGCCAGCAGCCCCCTCGACCAGGGGTACTACGAGCAGTACTTC | CASSPLDQGYYEQYF | TRBV4-1 | - | - | TRBJ2-7
TGTGCCAGCAGGGATCTTTGGCCCTCAGGAAACACCATATATTTT | CASRDLWPSGNTIYF | TRBV6-1 | - | - | TRBJ1-3